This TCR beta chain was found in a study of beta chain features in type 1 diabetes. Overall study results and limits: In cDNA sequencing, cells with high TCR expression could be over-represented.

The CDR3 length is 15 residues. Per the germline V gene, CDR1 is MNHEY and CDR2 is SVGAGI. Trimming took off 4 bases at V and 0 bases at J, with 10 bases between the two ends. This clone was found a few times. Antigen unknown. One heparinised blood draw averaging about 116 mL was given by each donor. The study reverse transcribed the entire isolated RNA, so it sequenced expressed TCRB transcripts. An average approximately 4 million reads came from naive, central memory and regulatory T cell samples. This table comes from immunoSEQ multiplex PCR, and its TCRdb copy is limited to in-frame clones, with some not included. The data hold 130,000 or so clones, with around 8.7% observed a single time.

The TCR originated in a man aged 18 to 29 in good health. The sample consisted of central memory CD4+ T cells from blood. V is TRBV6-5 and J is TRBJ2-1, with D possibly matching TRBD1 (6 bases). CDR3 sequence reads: CASSSTGSSYNEQFF. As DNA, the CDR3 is TGTGCCAGCAGTTCTACAGGGAGCTCCTACAATGAGCAGTTCTTC.